These 14 T cell receptor beta chains were all obtained from the same sample, sequenced in a study of T cell repertoires in cytomegalovirus infection. TCRdb passed the reads through MiXCR, listing each CDR3 protein once. The sample has around 260,000 distinct CDR3 sequences, over 20% seen once. The sample comprised PBMCs. These receptor sequences come from a human donor in good health (CMV status not recorded). Some clones in this sample may be carry-over from other donors' samples.

In its sample, this clonotype was seen a few times. The chain uses TRBV6-1 and TRBJ2-5; 9 bases align to TRBD1. The CDR3 runs to 14 residues. The V gene's germline CDR1 is MNHNS and CDR2 SASEGT. V dropped 4 bases and J dropped 4; count of bases not matched to a gene: 4. CDR3 DNA: TGTGCCAGCAGTGCAATGACAGGGGGAGAGACCCAGTACTTC. This translates into CASSAMTGGETQYF.

This clonotype has more than one count but fewer than ten. The chain recombines TRBV7-2 with TRBJ1-3; a possible D gene is TRBD1 (6 bases). CDR3 length: 14 residues. Deletions cut 1 base from V and 5 bases from J, with 9 bases between. Germline-derived CDR1 and CDR2 are SGHTA and FQGNSA. The CDR3 region has the DNA TGTGCCAGCAGCTTAGAGGGGGGCAGAAACACCATATATTTT. Translating it yields CASSLEGGRNTIYF.

This chain's CDR3 is CASSYRDSPLHF. In DNA, the CDR3 is TGTGCCAGCAGTTACAGGGATTCACCCCTCCACTTT. The V gene is TRBV7-2, the J gene TRBJ1-6, with TRBD1 as a possible D gene (6 bases). V gave up 6 bases and J gave up 8 bases, with 8 bases separating them. Germline CDR1 is SGHTA and CDR2 is FQGNSA. The CDR3 contains 12 residues.

The genes are TRBV2 and TRBJ2-5; tentative D call: TRBD2 (5 bases). The ends were cut back, 6 bases at V and 5 bases at J, with 10 bases in the middle. The CDR3 contains 12 residues. Germline loops: CDR1 SNHLY, CDR2 FYNNEI. CDR3 nucleotides: TGTGCCAGCAGGAGGGAGACGGAGACCCAGTACTTC. Amino acid sequence: CASRRETETQYF.

This clonotype was seen only a few times. This sequence joins TRBV5-6 and TRBJ2-2; TRBD2 matches at 12 bases. CDR1 SGHDT and CDR2 YYEEEE come from the germline V gene. With V trimmed by 0 bases and J by 1 base, 1 base remained unmatched. This CDR3 is 17 amino acids long. As DNA, the CDR3 is TGTGCCAGCAGCTTGGTGACTAGCGGGGGGAACACCGGGGAGCTGTTTTTT. The encoded protein is CASSLVTSGGNTGELFF. The full variable domain, rest sourced from reference TRBV5-6 and TRBJ2-2, is DAGVTQSPTHLIKTRGQQVTLRCSPKSGHDTVSWYQQALGQGPQFIFQYYEEEERQRGNFPDRFSGHQFPNYSSELNVNALLLGDSALYLCASSLVTSGGNTGELFFGEGSRLTVL.

The chain recombines TRBV28 with TRBJ2-7; 7 positions match TRBD2. J gave up 3 bases and V 2 bases, and 4 bases lay outside the gene matches. The CDR3 extends over 14 amino acids. CDR1 MDHEN and CDR2 SYDVKM come from the germline V gene. CDR3 DNA: TGTGCCAGCAGTTTAGGGGGAGGGGTCTACGAGCAGTACTTC. It translates to CASSLGGGVYEQYF.

This clonotype appeared many times. The genes are TRBV6-5 and TRBJ2-2, with a weak D call TRBD1 (6 bases). The CDR3 sequence is 15 residues long. V lost 5 bases, J lost 6 bases, and 16 bases lay in between. Germline CDR1 MNHEY, CDR2 SVGAGI. This CDR3 is CASSLRGWGPGELFF. CDR3 sequence (DNA): TGTGCCAGCAGTCTGAGGGGGTGGGGACCCGGGGAGCTGTTTTTT.

The genes are TRBV5-1 and TRBJ2-2, with a tentative D call TRBD2 (5 bases). Germline-derived CDR1 and CDR2 are SGHRS and YFSETQ. V lost 6 bases, J lost 4 bases, and 13 bases lay in between. The CDR3 is made up of 14 amino acids. The CDR3 here is CASTFSAGTGELFF. CDR3 nucleotide sequence: TGCGCCAGCACCTTTAGCGCGGGCACCGGGGAGCTGTTTTTT. The whole variable domain, filled in from reference TRBV5-1 and TRBJ2-2, reads KAGVTQTPRYLIKTRGQQVTLSCSPISGHRSVSWYQQTPGQGLQFLFEYFSETQRNKGNFPGRFSGRQFSNSRSEMNVSTLELGDSALYLCASTFSAGTGELFFGEGSRLTVL.

The chain joins TRBV10-2 to TRBJ1-5; D perhaps matches TRBD1 (5 bases). This CDR3 comprises 13 residues. Trimming pared 3 bases from V and 5 bases from J, leaving 8 bases between. Germline V CDR1 and CDR2: WSHSY, SAAADI. The CDR3 DNA reads TGCGCCAGCAGTGAAGGGGAGTATCAGCCCCAGCATTTT. It specifies CASSEGEYQPQHF.

This chain connects TRBV7-8 to TRBJ1-4; D gene ambiguous. The germline V gene has CDR1 SGHVS and CDR2 FQNEAQ. Between the trimmed V and J ends, which lost 0 bases and 10 bases, there was a span of 18 bases. The CDR3 sequence is 16 residues long. Written as DNA, the CDR3 is TGTGCCAGCAGCTTAGCGTTTGTAGGGCGAGGAGGAAAACTGTTTTTT. It translates to CASSLAFVGRGGKLFF.

In this sample, this clonotype turned up a few times. The CDR3 DNA sequence: TGTGCCAGCAAATATTTGAGCGGGAGTTACAATGAGCAGTTCTTC. Translation gives CASKYLSGSYNEQFF. The chain carries TRBV6-2 or TRBV6-3 and TRBJ2-1, with 8 bases identical to TRBD2. Germline CDR1 is MNHEY and CDR2 is SVGEGT. J lost 4 bases, V lost 7 bases, and 9 bases had no gene match. The CDR3 has 15 residues.

This rearrangement joins TRBV12-3 or TRBV12-4 to TRBJ1-1, with 7 bases that match TRBD1. The CDR3 has 11 amino acids. The V segment lost 5 bases and the J segment 10 bases; nucleotides outside the gene matches: 4. CDR3 nucleotide sequence: TGTGCCAGCAGTCAGGGGGACTCAGCTTTCTTT. Protein product: CASSQGDSAFF.

The V call is TRBV5-6, the J call TRBJ2-7; 7 bases are a match to TRBD2. Germline assignment: CDR1 SGHDT and CDR2 YYEEEE. The length of the CDR3 is 14 residues. Trimming removed 3 bases from V and 0 bases from J; junction bases left unmatched: 3. As DNA, the CDR3 is TGTGCCAGCAGCTGGGGGGGGAGCTCCTACGAGCAGTACTTC. Translated, it gives CASSWGGSSYEQYF.

This clonotype was detected a few times. The V and J genes are TRBV28 and TRBJ2-7; TRBD1 agrees at 9 bases. Germline-derived CDR1 and CDR2 are MDHEN and SYDVKM. V lost 6 bases, J lost 5 bases, and 14 bases stayed unmatched. The CDR3 extends over 16 amino acids. The CDR3 DNA is TGTGCCAGCAGCCATTCTCCGGGACAGGGCTTTGACGAGCAGTACTTC. Its protein product is CASSHSPGQGFDEQYF.